Presented here are 6 T cell receptor beta chains from one specimen sequenced in a study of cytomegalovirus exposure and HLA in healthy donors. Primers for the PCR totalled 60 Vbeta and 13 Jbeta. Produced via immunoSEQ multiplex PCR; TCRdb's table is partial and in-frame only. Counted here are some 87,000 clones, roughly 73% occurring once; the ten biggest clones make up 7.3%. The sequenced sample consisted of PBMCs. The source of these receptors is a man aged 50-59 years in good health and CMV-seropositive.

The J gene is TRBJ1-1, the V gene TRBV7-9, with a weak D call TRBD1 (6 bases). CDR1 and CDR2 (germline): SEHNR, FQNEAQ (reference sequence). Trimming removed 3 bases from V and 5 bases from J, with 10 bases in between. CDR3 length: 13 amino acids. The CDR3 DNA is TGTGCCAGCAGCTTCGCAGGGGTTACTGAAGCTTTCTTT. Translation: CASSFAGVTEAFF. The full variable domain, rest sourced from reference TRBV7-9 and TRBJ1-1, is DTGVSQNPRHKITKRGQNVTFRCDPISEHNRLYWYRQTLGQGPEFLTYFQNEAQLEKSRLLSDRFSAERPKGSFSTLEIQRTEQGDSAMYLCASSFAGVTEAFFGQGTRLTVV.

The rearrangement uses TRBV7-3 and TRBJ2-1; D possibly corresponds to TRBD2 (5 bases). V was cut by 2 bases and J by 7 bases, with 12 bases left in between. This CDR3 spans 14 amino acids. Germline V gene data show CDR1 as SGHTA and CDR2 as FQGTGA. CDR3 loop: CASSLQATGNEQFF. The CDR3, as DNA: TGTGCCAGCAGCTTACAGGCTACGGGAAATGAGCAGTTCTTC.

The chain couples TRBV11-2 to TRBJ2-7; D gene unclear. The CDR3 has 13 amino acids. Trimming pared 3 bases from V and 2 bases from J, leaving 8 bases between. Germline V gives CDR1 SGHAT, CDR2 FQNNGV. CDR3: CASSLSRTYEQYF. The CDR3 DNA reads TGTGCCAGCAGCTTGTCCAGGACCTACGAGCAGTACTTC.

This chain joins TRBV29-1 and TRBJ2-3; weak D call: TRBD2 (6 bases). The V end lost 0 bases, the J end lost 2 bases, and 15 bases lay between the germline ends. This CDR3 comprises 16 residues. The germline CDR1 and CDR2 sequences are SQVTM and ANQGSEA. The DNA for the CDR3 is TGCAGCGTTGAAGAGGTGGGGACTGGTCCCACAGATACGCAGTATTTT. It translates to CSVEEVGTGPTDTQYF.

This chain links TRBV27 with TRBJ2-3; 9 nucleotides line up with TRBD1. V shed 4 bases and J 4 bases; nucleotides not matched to a gene: 12. This CDR3 contains 17 residues. Germline assignment: CDR1 MNHEY and CDR2 SMNVEV (reference sequence). CDR3 nucleotides: TGTGCCAGCAGTTCGCTCTCCGGGACAGGGTGGGCAGATACGCAGTATTTT. Encoded protein: CASSSLSGTGWADTQYF.

The J gene is TRBJ2-3, the V gene TRBV18; tentative D call: TRBD1 (7 bases). The V end lost 3 bases, the J end lost 3 bases, and 13 bases lay between the germline ends. The CDR3 has 15 residues. Germline lookup yields CDR1 KGHSH and CDR2 LQKENI. The CDR3 nucleotides are TGTGCCAGCTCACCTCCGGAGGGGGCTACAGATACGCAGTATTTT. Protein: CASSPPEGATDTQYF.